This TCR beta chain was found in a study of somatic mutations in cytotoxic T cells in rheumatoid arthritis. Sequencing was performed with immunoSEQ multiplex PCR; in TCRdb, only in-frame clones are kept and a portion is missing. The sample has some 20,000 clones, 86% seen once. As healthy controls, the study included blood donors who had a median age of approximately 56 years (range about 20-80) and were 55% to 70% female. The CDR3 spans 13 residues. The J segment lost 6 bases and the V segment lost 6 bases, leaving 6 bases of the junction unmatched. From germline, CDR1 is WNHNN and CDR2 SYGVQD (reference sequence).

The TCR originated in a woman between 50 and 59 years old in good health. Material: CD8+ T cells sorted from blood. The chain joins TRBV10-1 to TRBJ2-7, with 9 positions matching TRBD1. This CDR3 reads CASSWTGAGEQYF. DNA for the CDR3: TGCGCCAGCAGCTGGACAGGGGCGGGCGAGCAGTACTTC.